The next 26 T cell receptor beta chains were all read from a single sample in a study of PD-1 blockade in mismatch repair-deficient tumors. The protocol was immunoSEQ multiplex PCR, while the TCRdb copy is restricted to in-frame clones and leaves out a portion. The profile shows over 60,000 clones, around 88% of them singletons. This specimen was peripheral blood, taken 52 weeks after starting pembrolizumab. The source of these receptors is an adult with mismatch repair-deficient cancer.

The CDR3 DNA reads TGTGCCAGTACCATAGGGGTTGGGGGTGCCTACAATGAGCAGTTCTTC. Protein: CASTIGVGGAYNEQFF. J is TRBJ2-1 and V is TRBV19; D tentatively reads TRBD1 or TRBD2 (5 bases each). Germline CDR1 reads LNHDA; CDR2 reads SQIVND (reference sequence). This CDR3 contains 16 residues. The V gene lost 7 bases and the J gene lost 2 bases, with 18 bases spanning the gap. The entire variable domain, with the rest obtained from reference TRBV19 and TRBJ2-1, is as follows: DGGITQSPKYLFRKEGQNVTLSCEQNLNHDAMYWYRQDPGQGLRLIYYSQIVNDFQKGDIAEGYSVSREKKESFPLTVTSAQKNPTAFYLCASTIGVGGAYNEQFFGPGTRLTVL.

The rearrangement uses TRBV5-1 and TRBJ2-7; either TRBD1 or TRBD2 may supply D (5 bases each). CDR1 and CDR2 (germline): SGHRS, YFSETQ. Trimming shortened V by 3 bases and J by 6 bases, and 13 bases separated the two germline ends. CDR3 size: 13 residues. CDR3 amino acids: CASSWGPGAEQYF. DNA for the CDR3: TGCGCCAGCAGCTGGGGACCTGGGGCCGAGCAGTACTTC.

The V and J genes are TRBV30 and TRBJ1-1; D uncertain. Germline values: CDR1 GTSNPN, CDR2 SVGIG (reference sequence). CDR3 length equals 13 residues. Trimming cost V 4 bases and J 2 bases, with 11 bases left between them. The CDR3 nucleotides are TGTGCCTGGACAGGCCCTGACAACACTGAAGCTTTCTTT. This gives the protein CAWTGPDNTEAFF.

In nucleotides, the CDR3 is TGTGCCAGCAGCGTAGGGGGGGAGAATTCACCCCTCCACTTT. Translated, it gives CASSVGGENSPLHF. The genes are TRBV9 and TRBJ1-6; tentatively, D is TRBD1 (5 bases). Germline loops: CDR1 SGDLS, CDR2 YYNGEE. This CDR3 region has 14 residues. The germline V and J ends were trimmed by 0 bases and 7 bases, with 8 bases remaining between them. Based on the CDR3 plus reference TRBV9 and TRBJ1-6, the full variable domain is DSGVTQTPKHLITATGQRVTLRCSPRSGDLSVYWYQQSLDQGLQFLIQYYNGEERAKGNILERFSAQQFPDLHSELNLSSLELGDSALYFCASSVGGENSPLHFGNGTRLTVT.

The chain couples TRBV29-1 to TRBJ1-1; 9 bases fit TRBD1. Unmatched junction bases numbered 4, after V lost 4 bases and J lost 1 base. Germline assignment: CDR1 SQVTM and CDR2 ANQGSEA. The CDR3 has 14 residues. The CDR3 region has the DNA TGCAGCGTTGCTACAGGGGGCGGGAACACTGAAGCTTTCTTT. It is translated as CSVATGGGNTEAFF.

The V gene is TRBV7-6, the J gene TRBJ1-5; 7 bases agree with TRBD1. The V gene's germline CDR1 is SGHVS and CDR2 FNYEAQ. This CDR3 is built from 17 residues. Germline trimming cut 1 base from V and 3 bases from J; bases unmatched to any gene: 9. CDR3: CASSLGDRVWDNQPQHF. CDR3 bases: TGTGCCAGCAGCTTAGGTGACAGGGTATGGGACAATCAGCCCCAGCATTTT.

The V and J genes are TRBV21-1 and TRBJ1-1. TRBV21-1 is annotated as a pseudogene. This CDR3 spans 14 amino acids. In DNA, the CDR3 is TGTGCCAGCAGCAAAGATGGGGGTGGGCTTAGAGCTTTCTTT. Protein sequence: CASSKDGGGLRAFF.

This clone was seen more than once but under ten times. The rearrangement joins TRBV21-1 to TRBJ1-5; TRBD1, the table's D call, lacks a check against the DNA. TRBV21-1 is marked as a pseudogene. CDR3 length: 15 residues. CDR3 protein: CASRIQGNDNQPQHF. The CDR3, as DNA: TGTGCCAGCAGAATACAGGGCAATGACAATCAGCCCCAGCATTTT.

This clone has just one count. The chain links TRBV7-6 to TRBJ1-4, with 7 bases matching TRBD1. Per germline, CDR1 SGHVS and CDR2 FNYEAQ. The CDR3 extends over 14 amino acids. Trimming took 2 bases from V and 6 from J; bases not matched to a gene: 3. The DNA for the CDR3 is TGTGCCAGCAGCTTAAACAGGGGCCATGAAAAACTGTTTTTT. Amino acids: CASSLNRGHEKLFF.

The chain combines TRBV7-2 with TRBJ2-5, with 14 bases aligning to TRBD2. This CDR3 comprises 18 residues. After removal of 4 bases from V and 4 bases from J, the junction contained 11 bases not matched to a gene. Germline V gene lookup returns CDR1 SGHTA and CDR2 FQGNSA. CDR3 loop: CASSSAGTSGSYGETQYF. The CDR3 coding sequence is TGTGCCAGCAGCTCCGCCGGGACTAGCGGGAGTTATGGAGAGACCCAGTACTTC.

This clone was observed a single time. The chain links TRBV5-1 to TRBJ2-7; 14 positions agree with TRBD2. V lost 2 bases and J lost 5; bases outside the gene matches: 3. CDR1 is SGHRS, CDR2 YFSETQ, per germline. The CDR3 covers 15 residues. In nucleotides, the CDR3 is TGCGCCAGCAGCTTAGGGACTAGCGGGAGAAACGAGCAGTACTTC. Translating it yields CASSLGTSGRNEQYF. Filled out from reference TRBV5-1 and TRBJ2-7, the complete variable domain reads KAGVTQTPRYLIKTRGQQVTLSCSPISGHRSVSWYQQTPGQGLQFLFEYFSETQRNKGNFPGRFSGRQFSNSRSEMNVSTLELGDSALYLCASSLGTSGRNEQYFGPGTRLTVT.

The rearrangement joins TRBV6-1 to TRBJ2-1; the D gene is possibly TRBD2 (5 bases). The CDR3 runs to 12 residues. The germline V gene has CDR1 MNHNS and CDR2 SASEGT. The V end was cut by 6 bases, the J end by 5 bases, with 8 bases between. Here the CDR3 reads CASRLVDNEQFF. The CDR3 nucleotides are TGTGCCAGCAGACTAGTGGACAATGAGCAGTTCTTC.

The chain recombines TRBV5-1 with TRBJ2-3; TRBD2 is a possible D gene (7 bases). This CDR3 comprises 15 residues. Trimming cost V 4 bases and J 4 bases, with 16 bases left between them. Germline CDR1 is SGHRS and CDR2 is YFSETQ. In DNA, the CDR3 is TGCGCCAGCAGCCCGGGGGGCCTCGGGGCAGATACGCAGTATTTT. Its protein is CASSPGGLGADTQYF.

This clone was detected once. This rearrangement joins TRBV13 to TRBJ2-7; D is unresolved. The CDR3 runs to 13 residues. V was shortened by 5 bases and J by 8 bases, with 16 bases between the two germline ends. Looked up from germline, CDR1 is PRHDT and CDR2 is FYEKMQ (reference sequence). CDR3 in amino acids: CASSSPGLYKQYF. The CDR3 nucleotides read TGTGCCAGCAGCAGCCCGGGCCTTTACAAGCAGTACTTC.

The chain recombines TRBV4-3 with TRBJ2-6; 13 positions agree with TRBD2. V trimming: 2 bases; J trimming: 1 base; junction bases outside the gene matches: 2. CDR1 is LGHNA and CDR2 is YSLEER in the germline V gene. This CDR3 spans 18 amino acids. CDR3 sequence reads: CASSQLLAGGSGANVLTF. CDR3 nucleotides: TGCGCCAGCAGCCAACTACTAGCGGGAGGGTCTGGGGCCAACGTCCTGACTTTC.

The rearrangement joins TRBV7-9 to TRBJ2-7, with TRBD2 matching over 12 bases. Germline CDR1 and CDR2: SEHNR and FQNEAQ (reference sequence). V lost 0 bases, J lost 3 bases, and 0 bases stayed unmatched. The CDR3 loop spans 15 amino acids. This CDR3 is CASSLATSGSYEQYF. The CDR3 bases are TGTGCCAGCAGCTTAGCGACTAGCGGGAGCTACGAGCAGTACTTC. The full variable domain, with the rest looked up from reference TRBV7-9 and TRBJ2-7, is DTGVSQNPRHKITKRGQNVTFRCDPISEHNRLYWYRQTLGQGPEFLTYFQNEAQLEKSRLLSDRFSAERPKGSFSTLEIQRTEQGDSAMYLCASSLATSGSYEQYFGPGTRLTVT.

The V gene is TRBV5-8, the J gene TRBJ2-7; 11 bases are shared with TRBD2. Trimming at V came to 4 bases and at J to 0 bases, leaving 3 bases not matched to a gene. CDR1 and CDR2 from the germline V gene are SGHTS and YDEGEE. CDR3 length equals 15 residues. Here the CDR3 reads CASSIAGGLSYEQYF. Here the CDR3 DNA reads TGTGCCAGCAGCATAGCGGGAGGGCTCTCCTACGAGCAGTACTTC.

V is TRBV7-9 and J is TRBJ2-1; unclear D gene. Germline V gives CDR1 SEHNR, CDR2 FQNEAQ (reference sequence). Trimming took 5 bases from V and 0 from J, leaving 11 bases between them. This CDR3 has 15 amino acids. Written as DNA, the CDR3 is TGTGCCAGCAGCCCCCCTAGTACCTCCTACAATGAGCAGTTCTTC. As protein: CASSPPSTSYNEQFF.

This chain uses TRBV9 with TRBJ1-2; D is perhaps TRBD1 (5 bases). Trimming stripped 4 bases from V and 9 bases from J, with 13 bases between. The CDR3 runs 12 residues. The germline V gene has CDR1 SGDLS and CDR2 YYNGEE. The chain's CDR3 is CASSTRQGSYTF. The CDR3 region has the DNA TGTGCCAGCAGCACTCGGCAGGGAAGCTACACCTTC. Drawing the rest from reference TRBV9 and TRBJ1-2, the complete variable domain is DSGVTQTPKHLITATGQRVTLRCSPRSGDLSVYWYQQSLDQGLQFLIQYYNGEERAKGNILERFSAQQFPDLHSELNLSSLELGDSALYFCASSTRQGSYTFGSGTRLTVV.

The chain has TRBV30 and TRBJ1-2; TRBD1 agrees at 7 bases. The length of the CDR3 is 18 residues. Germline V gene sequence: CDR1 GTSNPN, CDR2 SVGIG (reference sequence). V shed 0 bases, J shed 5 bases, and the junction held 18 bases outside the gene matches. CDR3 DNA sequence: TGTGCCTGGAGTGTACTAGAGTCCGGGACAGAGGCTGAATATGGCTACACCTTC. It codes for CAWSVLESGTEAEYGYTF.

J is TRBJ2-7 and V is TRBV11-3; the match to TRBD1 covers 8 bases. Looked up from germline, CDR1 is SGHNT and CDR2 is YENEEA. Trimming at V came to 5 bases and at J to 6 bases, leaving 12 bases not matched to a gene. This CDR3 region has 15 residues. The CDR3 spells CASSPVRQGAGEQYF. DNA for the CDR3: TGTGCCAGCAGCCCTGTCCGGCAGGGGGCGGGCGAGCAGTACTTC. The full variable domain, in which reference TRBV11-3 and TRBJ2-7 provide the parts outside the CDR3, is EAGVVQSPRYKIIEKKQPVAFWCNPISGHNTLYWYLQNLGQGPELLIRYENEEAVDDSQLPKDRFSAERLKGVDSTLKIQPAELGDSAVYLCASSPVRQGAGEQYFGPGTRLTVT.

This sequence joins TRBV10-2 and TRBJ2-3; D remains ambiguous. The germline V gene has CDR1 WSHSY and CDR2 SAAADI. The V end lost 0 bases, the J end lost 6 bases, and 4 bases lay between the germline ends. The CDR3 length is 12 residues. CDR3 nucleotide sequence: TGCGCCAGCAGTGAGTCTTGGGATACGCAGTATTTT. Translation: CASSESWDTQYF.

The chain is built from TRBV11-2 and TRBJ2-1, with TRBD2 matching over 11 bases. Germline V lookup: CDR1 SGHAT, CDR2 FQNNGV. V shed 0 bases, J shed 6 bases, and the junction held 13 bases outside the gene matches. CDR3 length: 19 residues. The CDR3: CASSLEFLLGTSGGNEQFF. The DNA of the CDR3 is TGTGCCAGCAGCTTAGAATTTCTACTTGGGACTAGCGGTGGCAATGAGCAGTTCTTC.

This clone was found once. The chain uses TRBV27 and TRBJ2-1; 8 bases fit TRBD1. The germline V gene encodes CDR1 MNHEY and CDR2 SMNVEV (reference sequence). The CDR3 is 13 residues long. Trimming removed 4 bases from V and 6 bases from J; junction bases left unmatched: 2. The CDR3 DNA follows: TGTGCCAGCAGTTCCCAGGGGGCCAATGAGCAGTTCTTC. Amino acid sequence: CASSSQGANEQFF.

The V gene is TRBV27, the J gene TRBJ2-7; D is undetermined. The CDR3 spans 12 residues. Germline V gene sequence: CDR1 MNHEY, CDR2 SMNVEV (reference sequence). Trimming removed 5 bases at V and 3 bases at J, with 8 bases between. The CDR3 spells CASSNNFYEQYF. Written as DNA, the CDR3 is TGTGCCAGCAGTAACAATTTCTACGAGCAGTACTTC.

The chain employs TRBV9 and TRBJ2-1, with D hard to call. V was cut by 1 base and J by 4 bases, with 9 bases left in between. The germline gives CDR1 SGDLS, CDR2 YYNGEE. The CDR3 totals 14 residues. CDR3 loop: CASSVSSGYNEQFF. For the CDR3, the DNA is TGTGCCAGCAGCGTATCTTCCGGGTACAATGAGCAGTTCTTC. Full variable domain (missing parts from reference TRBV9 and TRBJ2-1): DSGVTQTPKHLITATGQRVTLRCSPRSGDLSVYWYQQSLDQGLQFLIQYYNGEERAKGNILERFSAQQFPDLHSELNLSSLELGDSALYFCASSVSSGYNEQFFGPGTRLTVL.